Shown below are 17 T cell receptor beta chains from a single sample sequenced in a study of blood T cell repertoires in COVID-19. This table comes from immunoSEQ multiplex PCR, and its TCRdb copy is limited to in-frame clones, with some not included. The data show more than 200,000 clones, around 87% seen once. The sample taken for sequencing was PBMCs or T cells enriched from blood (not recorded which). The receptors here all came from a young man in a cohort exposed to, infected with or recovered from COVID-19 (not recorded which).

This CDR3 reads CASSARVGRGGNQPQHF. The CDR3 coding sequence is TGTGCCAGCAGCGCCAGGGTCGGGAGGGGTGGCAATCAGCCCCAGCATTTT. V usage is TRBV7-6 and J usage is TRBJ1-5, with D perhaps matching TRBD1 (5 bases). V was trimmed by 5 bases and J by 2 bases, leaving 19 bases between them. The germline V gene has CDR1 SGHVS and CDR2 FNYEAQ. There are 17 residues in the CDR3.

CDR3 amino acids: CASSLQGARSEAFF. The CDR3 DNA reads as TGTGCCAGCAGCTTACAGGGGGCTCGGTCTGAAGCTTTCTTT. V gene TRBV7-2 combines with J gene TRBJ1-1; 8 nucleotides align to TRBD1. The CDR3 is 14 residues long. Trimming took 2 bases from V and 6 from J; bases not matched to a gene: 5. Germline loops: CDR1 SGHTA, CDR2 FQGNSA.

This chain uses TRBV7-2 with TRBJ1-2, with D possibly matching TRBD1 (6 bases). The CDR3 loop spans 13 amino acids. The V gene's germline CDR1 is SGHTA and CDR2 FQGNSA. Trimming cost V 1 base and J 5 bases, with 8 bases left between them. In DNA form, the CDR3 reads TGTGCCAGCAGCTTAGACAGGGCGTATGGCTACACCTTC. It specifies CASSLDRAYGYTF.

The rearrangement links TRBV5-4 to TRBJ2-1; 7 bases align to TRBD1. CDR3 length equals 14 residues. Germline values: CDR1 SGHNT, CDR2 YYREEE (reference sequence). V shed 0 bases, J shed 14 bases, and the junction held 11 bases outside the gene matches. The CDR3 bases are TGTGCCAGCAGCTTGGAGGGACAGTCCAGAGGCAAGTTCTTC. As protein: CASSLEGQSRGKFF.

The gene calls are TRBV7-9 and TRBJ2-1, with 12 bases aligning to TRBD2. The V and J ends lost 4 bases and 2 bases, in that order; junction bases with no gene match: 9. Per germline, CDR1 SEHNR and CDR2 FQNEAQ (reference sequence). This CDR3 has 18 residues. CDR3 in DNA: TGTGCCAGCAGCTCCCTCGAAGGACTAGCGGGACCCTACAATGAGCAGTTCTTC. Translating it yields CASSSLEGLAGPYNEQFF.

This chain joins TRBV19 and TRBJ2-6; 7 bases align to TRBD2. The germline CDR1 and CDR2 sequences are LNHDA and SQIVND (reference sequence). V lost 7 bases and J lost 0; bases outside the gene matches: 9. The CDR3 spans 17 residues. The CDR3 DNA reads as TGTGCCAGTACCTTCGGGACTACTCTCTCTGGGGCCAACGTCCTGACTTTC. Residues: CASTFGTTLSGANVLTF.

This rearrangement joins TRBV11-2 to TRBJ2-1; perhaps TRBD1 as D (6 bases). With 3 bases removed from V and 8 bases from J, the gap between germline ends came to 11 bases. The CDR3 has 13 residues. Germline V gives CDR1 SGHAT, CDR2 FQNNGV. The CDR3 protein is CASSFLQGDEQFF. Written as DNA, the CDR3 is TGTGCCAGCAGCTTTCTACAGGGCGATGAGCAGTTCTTC.

In its sample, this clone was seen a few times. The chain is built from TRBV7-8 and TRBJ1-5; 7 bases match TRBD1. There are 13 residues in the CDR3. Germline assignment: CDR1 SGHVS and CDR2 FQNEAQ. The V gene end was trimmed by 6 bases and the J gene end by 4 bases; junction bases not matched to a gene: 3. The CDR3 spells CASRLGQNQPQHF. For the CDR3, the DNA is TGTGCCAGCAGATTGGGACAGAATCAGCCCCAGCATTTT. Together with reference TRBV7-8 and TRBJ1-5, the CDR3 gives the full variable domain: GAGVSQSPRYKVAKRGQDVALRCDPISGHVSLFWYQQALGQGPEFLTYFQNEAQLDKSGLPSDRFFAERPEGSVSTLKIQRTQQEDSAVYLCASRLGQNQPQHFGDGTRLSIL.

The chain couples TRBV11-2 to TRBJ2-7; tentatively, D is TRBD2 (5 bases). The CDR3 length is 13 residues. V shed 5 bases and J shed 4 bases, with 12 bases lying between them. Per the germline V gene, CDR1 is SGHAT and CDR2 is FQNNGV. The CDR3 is CASSGSPGYEQYF. The CDR3 DNA reads TGTGCCAGCAGCGGTAGTCCGGGATACGAGCAGTACTTC. The full variable domain, completed using reference TRBV11-2 and TRBJ2-7, is EAGVAQSPRYKIIEKRQSVAFWCNPISGHATLYWYQQILGQGPKLLIQFQNNGVVDDSQLPKDRFSAERLKGVDSTLKIQPAKLEDSAVYLCASSGSPGYEQYFGPGTRLTVT.

At least ten counts were recorded for this clone. This sequence joins TRBV5-1 and TRBJ1-1, with D possibly TRBD1 on 6 matching bases. This CDR3 has 15 residues. Trimming removed 1 base at V and 7 bases at J, with 17 bases between. The V gene's germline CDR1 is SGHRS and CDR2 YFSETQ. CDR3 sequence reads: CASSLTPSQTGEAFF. CDR3 nucleotides: TGCGCCAGCAGCTTGACCCCCTCCCAGACAGGTGAAGCTTTCTTT.

This rearrangement joins TRBV4-3 to TRBJ2-4; a possible D gene is TRBD2 (5 bases). The germline V gene encodes CDR1 LGHNA and CDR2 YSLEER. CDR3 size: 19 residues. With 0 bases removed from V and 0 bases from J, the gap between germline ends came to 18 bases. CDR3 nucleotides: TGCGCCAGCAGCCAAGAGCCGGGAAATCTGCCAGGAGCCAAAAACATTCAGTACTTC. It encodes CASSQEPGNLPGAKNIQYF.

In its sample, this clone was seen once. The identical CDR3 is also encoded by other nucleotide sequences in the sample. This sequence joins TRBV27 and TRBJ2-1; D not certain. Germline CDR1 MNHEY, CDR2 SMNVEV (reference sequence). The CDR3 sequence is 11 residues long. V was shortened by 3 bases and J by 6 bases, with 3 bases between the two germline ends. CDR3 in DNA: TGTGCCAGCAGTTTCTCCAATGAGCAGTTCTTC. This gives the protein CASSFSNEQFF.

The V and J genes are TRBV7-2 and TRBJ1-4, with D unclear. The CDR3 length is 16 residues. Trimming shortened V by 5 bases and J by 5 bases, and 18 bases separated the two germline ends. Germline CDR1 reads SGHTA; CDR2 reads FQGNSA. The CDR3 nucleotides read TGTGCCAGCAGCCGCGGGAGGGCCGGACGAAATGAAAAACTGTTTTTT. It specifies CASSRGRAGRNEKLFF.

The chain couples TRBV28 to TRBJ2-7; 7 bases match TRBD1. The V segment lost 5 bases and the J segment 2 bases; nucleotides outside the gene matches: 15. The germline V gene has CDR1 MDHEN and CDR2 SYDVKM. The CDR3 covers 17 residues. The CDR3 loop is CASSKLIYGTVPYEQYF. The CDR3 DNA reads as TGTGCCAGCAGTAAACTCATTTACGGGACAGTTCCCTACGAGCAGTACTTC.

J is TRBJ1-5 and V is TRBV18; tentatively, D is TRBD1 (6 bases). The CDR3 spans 14 residues. Deletions cut 5 bases from V and 1 base from J, with 9 bases between. Germline-derived CDR1 and CDR2 are KGHSH and LQKENI. CDR3 DNA: TGTGCCAGCTCATCAGGGGACAGCAATCAGCCCCAGCATTTT. It encodes CASSSGDSNQPQHF.

The J gene is TRBJ2-3, the V gene TRBV13; a weak D match, TRBD2 (5 bases). The germline gives CDR1 PRHDT, CDR2 FYEKMQ (reference sequence). The CDR3 runs 14 residues. Trimming cost V 2 bases and J 3 bases, with 9 bases left between them. CDR3 sequence reads: CASSLWRRTDTQYF. Here the CDR3 DNA reads TGTGCCAGCAGCTTATGGAGGCGGACAGATACGCAGTATTTT.

This clone was counted at least ten times. The V and J genes are TRBV3-1 (or the pseudogene TRBV3-2) and TRBJ2-1, with 9 bases fitting TRBD1. The CDR3 covers 17 residues. The V gene's germline CDR1 is LGHDT and CDR2 YNNKEL (reference sequence). Trimming took 2 bases from V and 7 from J; bases not matched to a gene: 12. This chain's CDR3 is CASSQLVRDRVGNEQFF. In nucleotides, the CDR3 is TGTGCCAGCAGCCAACTTGTCCGGGACAGGGTTGGGAATGAGCAGTTCTTC.